The clone carrying this TCR beta chain appeared a few times. The data were obtained in a study of cytomegalovirus exposure and HLA in healthy donors. PCR used 60 Vbeta primers and 13 Jbeta primers. Sequenced by immunoSEQ multiplex PCR; TCRdb stores in-frame clones only, minus some. The sample has roughly 180,000 clones, 9.5% seen once; the top ten hold approximately 1.3%. Donors were nominally healthy when sampled, though unrecorded immune exposures were likely. CDR3 size: 13 residues. The germline CDR1 and CDR2 sequences are GTSNPN and SVGIG (reference sequence). V shed 0 bases and J shed 3 bases, with 9 bases lying between them.

Sequenced material: PBMCs. This sequence was found in a woman aged 25 to 39 in good health and CMV-seropositive. The gene calls are TRBV30 and TRBJ2-7, with D hard to call. CDR3 loop: CAWSVGAHYEQYF. The CDR3 region has the DNA TGTGCCTGGAGTGTAGGAGCCCACTACGAGCAGTACTTC.